This paragraph reports one T cell receptor (beta chain). The CDR3 contains 13 residues. The V gene's germline CDR1 is MDHEN and CDR2 SYDVKM. Trimming took off 6 bases at V and 3 bases at J, with 9 bases between the two ends. The data were obtained in a study of blood T cell repertoires in COVID-19. Study information: COVID-19 samples, acute and convalescent, were from the United States, Italy and Spain. T cells, B-cell-depleted T cells, or PBMCs provided the cDNA or gDNA that served as material.

Original processing notes: Reference gene primers were amplified, and this amplification served to estimate nucleated cell counts. TCRdb keeps only in-frame clones here, not all; method: immunoSEQ multiplex PCR. Clone size and V and J calls were adopted from that table, with D and trimming inferred from the DNA. This sample has 90,000 to 110,000 clones, with 75% to 90% found just once. The sample comprised peripheral blood. The receptor was isolated from a woman aged 55-69 years with acute or convalescent COVID-19. The chain uses TRBV28 and TRBJ1-3; D is undetermined. This chain's CDR3 is CASRSRNGNTIYF. The CDR3 DNA reads as TGTGCCAGCAGGAGTCGTAATGGAAACACCATATATTTT.